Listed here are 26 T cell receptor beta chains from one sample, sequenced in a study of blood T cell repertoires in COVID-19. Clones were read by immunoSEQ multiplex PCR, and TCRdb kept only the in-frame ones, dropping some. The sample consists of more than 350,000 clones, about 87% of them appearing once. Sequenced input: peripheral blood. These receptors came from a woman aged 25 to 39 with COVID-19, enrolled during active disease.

CDR3 DNA sequence: TGTGCCAGCAGCTTGACAGGGGGAAGCAATCAGCCCCAGCATTTT. It is translated as CASSLTGGSNQPQHF. The rearrangement uses TRBV7-3 and TRBJ1-5; 9 positions agree with TRBD1. Germline trimming cut 3 bases from V and 1 base from J; bases unmatched to any gene: 1. The CDR3 extends over 15 amino acids. Germline V gives CDR1 SGHTA, CDR2 FQGTGA.

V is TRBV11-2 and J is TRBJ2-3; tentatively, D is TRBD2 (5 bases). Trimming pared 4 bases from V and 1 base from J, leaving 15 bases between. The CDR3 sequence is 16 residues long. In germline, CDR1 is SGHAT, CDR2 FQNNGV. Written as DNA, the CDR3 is TGTGCCAGCAGCTCGCCCTTTGCGGAGGGCACAGATACGCAGTATTTT. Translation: CASSSPFAEGTDTQYF.

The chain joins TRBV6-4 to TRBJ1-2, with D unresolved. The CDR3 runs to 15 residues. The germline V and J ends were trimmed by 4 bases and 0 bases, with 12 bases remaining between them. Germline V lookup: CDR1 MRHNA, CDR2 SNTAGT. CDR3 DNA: TGTGCCAGCAGTGCTACAGCCTTGTCTAACTATGGCTACACCTTC. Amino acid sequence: CASSATALSNYGYTF.

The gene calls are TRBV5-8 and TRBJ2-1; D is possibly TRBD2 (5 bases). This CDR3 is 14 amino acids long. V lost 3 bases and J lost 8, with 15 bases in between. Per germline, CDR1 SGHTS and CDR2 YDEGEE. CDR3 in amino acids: CASSSNLAIHEQFF. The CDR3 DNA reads TGTGCCAGCAGCTCCAACCTAGCAATCCATGAGCAGTTCTTC.

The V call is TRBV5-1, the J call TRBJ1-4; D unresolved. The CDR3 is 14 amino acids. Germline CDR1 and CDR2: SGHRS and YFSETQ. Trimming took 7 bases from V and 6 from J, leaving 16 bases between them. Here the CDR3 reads CASDREDPHEKLFF. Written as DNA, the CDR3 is TGCGCCAGCGACCGGGAGGATCCCCATGAAAAACTGTTTTTT.

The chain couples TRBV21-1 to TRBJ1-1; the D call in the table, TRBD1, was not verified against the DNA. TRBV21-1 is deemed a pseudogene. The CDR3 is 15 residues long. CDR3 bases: TGTGCCAGCAGCAAGGCGACAGTCATGAACACTGAAGCTTTCTTT. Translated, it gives CASSKATVMNTEAFF.

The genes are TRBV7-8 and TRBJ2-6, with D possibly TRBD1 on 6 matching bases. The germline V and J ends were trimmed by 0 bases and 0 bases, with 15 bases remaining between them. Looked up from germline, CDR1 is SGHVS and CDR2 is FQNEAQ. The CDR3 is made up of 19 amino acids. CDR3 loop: CASSLAIATGYSGANVLTF. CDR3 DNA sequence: TGTGCCAGCAGCTTAGCGATAGCGACAGGCTACTCTGGGGCCAACGTCCTGACTTTC.

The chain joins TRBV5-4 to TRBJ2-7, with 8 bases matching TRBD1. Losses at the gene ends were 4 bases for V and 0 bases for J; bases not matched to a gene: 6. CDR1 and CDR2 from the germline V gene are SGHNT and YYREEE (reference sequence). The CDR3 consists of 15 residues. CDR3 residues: CASSRGQDTSYEQYF. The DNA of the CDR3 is TGTGCCAGCAGCCGGGGACAGGATACCTCCTACGAGCAGTACTTC.

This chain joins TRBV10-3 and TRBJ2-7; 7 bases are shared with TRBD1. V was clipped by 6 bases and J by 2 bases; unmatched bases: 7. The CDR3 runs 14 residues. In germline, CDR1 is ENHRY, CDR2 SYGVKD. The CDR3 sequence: CAIRATGVTYEQYF. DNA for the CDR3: TGTGCCATCAGGGCTACAGGGGTGACCTACGAGCAGTACTTC.

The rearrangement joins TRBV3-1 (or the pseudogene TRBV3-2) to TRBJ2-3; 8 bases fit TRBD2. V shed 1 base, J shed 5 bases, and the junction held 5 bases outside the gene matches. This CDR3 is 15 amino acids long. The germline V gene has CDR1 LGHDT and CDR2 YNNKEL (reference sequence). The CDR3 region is CASSQGRTSGDTQYF. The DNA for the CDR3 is TGTGCCAGCAGCCAAGGTCGAACTAGCGGAGATACGCAGTATTTT.

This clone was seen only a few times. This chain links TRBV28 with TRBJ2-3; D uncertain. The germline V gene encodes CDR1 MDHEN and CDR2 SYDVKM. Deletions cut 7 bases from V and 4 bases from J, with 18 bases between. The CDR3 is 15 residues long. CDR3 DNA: TGTGCCAGCAACCCCTCCTCCCGCGGCGCAGATACGCAGTATTTT. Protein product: CASNPSSRGADTQYF.

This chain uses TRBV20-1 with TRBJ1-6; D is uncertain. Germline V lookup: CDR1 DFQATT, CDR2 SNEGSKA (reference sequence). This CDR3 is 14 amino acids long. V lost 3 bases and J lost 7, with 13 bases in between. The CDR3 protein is CSASLEAGNSPLHF. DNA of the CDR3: TGCAGTGCTAGTCTTGAGGCGGGAAATTCACCCCTCCACTTT.

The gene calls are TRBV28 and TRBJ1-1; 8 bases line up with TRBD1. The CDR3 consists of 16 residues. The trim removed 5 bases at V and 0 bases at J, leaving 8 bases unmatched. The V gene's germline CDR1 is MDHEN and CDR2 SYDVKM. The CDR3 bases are TGTGCCAGCAGTACGGACAGGGCTAACATGAACACTGAAGCTTTCTTT. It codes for CASSTDRANMNTEAFF.

CDR3 loop: CASSLELAGGGEQYF. The CDR3 DNA reads TGCGCCAGCAGCTTGGAACTAGCGGGAGGAGGAGAGCAGTACTTC. The V call is TRBV5-1, the J call TRBJ2-7; 12 bases are a match to TRBD2. Germline CDR1 SGHRS, CDR2 YFSETQ. V was pared by 0 bases and J by 7 bases, with 5 bases of the junction left unmatched. The CDR3 is 15 residues long.

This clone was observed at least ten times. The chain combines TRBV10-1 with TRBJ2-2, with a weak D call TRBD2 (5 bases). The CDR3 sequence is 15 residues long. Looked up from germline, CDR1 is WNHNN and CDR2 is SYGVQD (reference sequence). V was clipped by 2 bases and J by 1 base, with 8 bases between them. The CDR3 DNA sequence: TGCGCCAGCAGTGAGAAAGCGGAGAACACCGGGGAGCTGTTTTTT. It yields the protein CASSEKAENTGELFF.

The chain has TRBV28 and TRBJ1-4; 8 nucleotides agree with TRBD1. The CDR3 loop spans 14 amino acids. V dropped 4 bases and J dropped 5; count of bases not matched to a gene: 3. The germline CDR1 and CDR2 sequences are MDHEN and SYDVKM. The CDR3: CASSSGQENEKLFF. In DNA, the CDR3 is TGTGCCAGCAGTTCGGGACAGGAGAATGAAAAACTGTTTTTT. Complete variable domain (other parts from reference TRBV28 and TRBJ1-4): DVKVTQSSRYLVKRTGEKVFLECVQDMDHENMFWYRQDPGLGLRLIYFSYDVKMKEKGDIPEGYSVSREKKERFSLILESASTNQTSMYLCASSSGQENEKLFFGSGTQLSVL.

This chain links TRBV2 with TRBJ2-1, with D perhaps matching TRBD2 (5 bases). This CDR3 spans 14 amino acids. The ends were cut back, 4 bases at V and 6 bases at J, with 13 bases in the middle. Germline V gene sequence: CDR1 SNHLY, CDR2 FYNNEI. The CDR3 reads CASSANARGNEQFF. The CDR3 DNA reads TGTGCCAGCAGTGCTAACGCACGGGGCAATGAGCAGTTCTTC.

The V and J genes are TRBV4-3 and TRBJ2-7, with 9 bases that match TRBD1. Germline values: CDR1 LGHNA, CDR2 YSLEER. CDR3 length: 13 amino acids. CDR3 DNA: TGCGTCGATGGTCCGGGACAGGGCTACGAGCAGTACTTC. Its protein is CVDGPGQGYEQYF.

CDR3 nucleotide sequence: TGTGCCATCCGGGGGGGGTCTAATGAAAAACTGTTTTTT. Residues: CAIRGGSNEKLFF. The rearrangement joins TRBV10-3 to TRBJ1-4; D perhaps matches TRBD1 (5 bases). The CDR3 consists of 13 residues. V was trimmed by 8 bases and J by 3 bases, leaving 10 bases between them. Germline lookup yields CDR1 ENHRY and CDR2 SYGVKD.

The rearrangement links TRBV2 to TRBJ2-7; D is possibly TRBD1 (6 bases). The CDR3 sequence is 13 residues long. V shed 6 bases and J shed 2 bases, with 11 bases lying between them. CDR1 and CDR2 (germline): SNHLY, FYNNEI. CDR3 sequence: CASRGDNPYEQYF. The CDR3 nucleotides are TGTGCCAGCAGAGGGGACAACCCCTACGAGCAGTACTTC. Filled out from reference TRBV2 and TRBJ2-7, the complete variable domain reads EPEVTQTPSHQVTQMGQEVILRCVPISNHLYFYWYRQILGQKVEFLVSFYNNEISEKSEIFDDQFSVERPDGSNFTLKIRSTKLEDSAMYFCASRGDNPYEQYFGPGTRLTVT.

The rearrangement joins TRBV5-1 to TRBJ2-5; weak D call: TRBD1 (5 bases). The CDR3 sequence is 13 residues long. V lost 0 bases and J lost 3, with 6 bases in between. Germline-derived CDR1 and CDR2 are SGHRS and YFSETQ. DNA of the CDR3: TGCGCCAGCAGCTTGGTGACAGAAGAGACCCAGTACTTC. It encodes CASSLVTEETQYF.

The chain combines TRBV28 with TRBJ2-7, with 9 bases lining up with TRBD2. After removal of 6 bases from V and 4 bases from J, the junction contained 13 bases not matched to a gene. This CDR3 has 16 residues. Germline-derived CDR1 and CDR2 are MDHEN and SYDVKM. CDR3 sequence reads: CASSGLARPVIYEQYF. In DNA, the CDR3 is TGTGCCAGCAGCGGACTAGCGCGTCCCGTTATTTACGAGCAGTACTTC.

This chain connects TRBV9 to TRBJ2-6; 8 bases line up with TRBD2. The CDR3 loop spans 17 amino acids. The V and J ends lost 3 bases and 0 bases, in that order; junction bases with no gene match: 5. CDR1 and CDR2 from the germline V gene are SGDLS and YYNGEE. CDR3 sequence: CASSGAGGLSGANVLTF. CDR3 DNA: TGTGCCAGCAGCGGGGCGGGAGGCCTCTCTGGGGCCAACGTCCTGACTTTC.

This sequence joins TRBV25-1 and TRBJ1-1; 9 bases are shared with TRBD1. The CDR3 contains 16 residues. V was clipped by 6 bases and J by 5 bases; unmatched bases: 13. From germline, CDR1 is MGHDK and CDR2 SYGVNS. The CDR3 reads CASSRGGTGRWTEAFF. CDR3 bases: TGTGCCAGCAGCCGAGGCGGGACAGGGAGGTGGACTGAAGCTTTCTTT.

CDR3 bases: TGTGCCAGCAGCCTGGGGCTCACCGACTCTGGAAACACCATATATTTT. It is translated as CASSLGLTDSGNTIYF. The gene calls are TRBV7-6 and TRBJ1-3; D possibly corresponds to TRBD1 (5 bases). The CDR3 covers 16 residues. V was shortened by 5 bases and J by 0 bases, with 14 bases between the two germline ends. Germline V lookup: CDR1 SGHVS, CDR2 FNYEAQ.

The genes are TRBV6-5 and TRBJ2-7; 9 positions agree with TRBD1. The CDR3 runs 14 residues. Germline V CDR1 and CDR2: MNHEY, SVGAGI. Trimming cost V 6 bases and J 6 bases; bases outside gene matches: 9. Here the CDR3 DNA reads TGTGCCAGCAGGAACGGACAGGGGCATGTCGAGCAGTACTTC. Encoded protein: CASRNGQGHVEQYF.